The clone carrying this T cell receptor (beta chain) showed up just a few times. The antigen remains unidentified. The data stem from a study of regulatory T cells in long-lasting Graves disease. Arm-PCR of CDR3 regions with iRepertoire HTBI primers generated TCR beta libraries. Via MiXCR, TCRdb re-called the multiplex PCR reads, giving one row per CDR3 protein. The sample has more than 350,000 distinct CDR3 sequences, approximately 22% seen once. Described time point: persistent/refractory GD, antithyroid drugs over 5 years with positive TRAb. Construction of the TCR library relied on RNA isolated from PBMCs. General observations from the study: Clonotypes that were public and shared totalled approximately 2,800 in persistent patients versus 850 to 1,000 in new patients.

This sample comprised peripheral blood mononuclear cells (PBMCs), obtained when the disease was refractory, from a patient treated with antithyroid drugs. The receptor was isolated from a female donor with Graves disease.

The DNA for the CDR3 is TGTGCCAGCAGATTGGACAGCCAGAGCTCCTACGAGCAGTACTTC. Translated, it gives CASRLDSQSSYEQYF. The V gene is TRBV6-1, the J gene TRBJ2-7, with D possibly being TRBD1 (6 bases). Germline V gene data show CDR1 as MNHNS and CDR2 as SASEGT. This CDR3 has 15 residues. V lost 6 bases and J lost 0, with 15 bases in between.